This paragraph reports one T cell receptor beta chain. The same CDR3 is also encoded by other DNA sequences in this sample. This record belongs to a study of blood T cell repertoires in COVID-19. Cohort allocation depended upon clinical history that participants reported. For recovered donors of Cohort 3, there were two negative PCRs, clearance, or symptom resolution. Assay: immunoSEQ multiplex PCR; the TCRdb copy retains only in-frame clones and omits some. Of 450,000 to 600,000 clones listed, roughly nine tenths are singletons. The CDR3 sequence is 15 residues long. Germline V gene sequence: CDR1 KGHSH, CDR2 LQKENI. V was pared by 3 bases and J by 5 bases, with 14 bases between.

The source material was PBMCs or T cells enriched from blood (not recorded which). The rearrangement joins TRBV18 to TRBJ2-1; the D is unclear. This sequence originates from a woman between 18 and 29 years old who had recovered from COVID-19. CDR3 residues: CASSPPSGRHNEQFF. In DNA form, the CDR3 reads TGTGCCAGCTCACCTCCTTCGGGTCGACACAATGAGCAGTTCTTC.